The 15 T cell receptor beta chains below come from one sample, sequenced in a study of OX40 agonist ivuxolimab in advanced cancers. Method: immunoSEQ multiplex PCR; TCRdb's copy keeps in-frame clones and lacks some. The table shows roughly 76,000 clones, with 70% to 90% occurring only once. The sequencing used CD4+ or CD8+ T cells sorted from blood, collected in a trial of the OX40 agonist ivuxolimab. All receptors derive from an adult with an advanced solid tumor such as melanoma, head and neck, liver or kidney cancer.

The V and J genes are TRBV6-1 and TRBJ2-3; TRBD2 matches 9 bases. The germline gives CDR1 MNHNS, CDR2 SASEGT. This CDR3 is 15 amino acids long. Unmatched junction bases numbered 6, after V lost 4 bases and J lost 4 bases. Here the CDR3 reads CASSVSGSIPDTQYF. The CDR3, as DNA: TGTGCCAGCAGTGTTAGCGGGAGTATCCCAGATACGCAGTATTTT.

The chain combines TRBV11-2 with TRBJ2-7; TRBD1 agrees at 10 bases. CDR3 length: 16 residues. Germline assignment: CDR1 SGHAT and CDR2 FQNNGV. The J segment lost 0 bases and the V segment lost 2 bases, leaving 4 bases of the junction unmatched. The CDR3: CASSLRGQGNSYEQYF. CDR3 sequence (DNA): TGTGCCAGCAGCTTACGGGGACAGGGGAACTCCTACGAGCAGTACTTC.

This clone was counted a single time. The rearrangement uses TRBV5-1 and TRBJ2-3; TRBD1 matches 9 bases. The germline V gene has CDR1 SGHRS and CDR2 YFSETQ. This CDR3 is built from 14 residues. Trimming at V came to 4 bases and at J to 3 bases, leaving 3 bases not matched to a gene. DNA of the CDR3: TGCGCCAGCAGCGGGGGGACAGGGACAGATACGCAGTATTTT. It is translated as CASSGGTGTDTQYF.

This chain connects TRBV7-9 to TRBJ2-3, with D possibly matching TRBD2 (6 bases). Trimming stripped 6 bases from V and 0 bases from J, with 10 bases between. Looked up from germline, CDR1 is SEHNR and CDR2 is FQNEAQ (reference sequence). The CDR3 runs 14 residues. CDR3 in amino acids: CASRSSGSTDTQYF. Written as DNA, the CDR3 is TGTGCCAGCAGATCGAGCGGGAGCACAGATACGCAGTATTTT.

CDR3: CASSLESNYGYTF. The CDR3 nucleotides are TGCGCCAGCAGCTTGGAAAGTAACTATGGCTACACCTTC. The chain employs TRBV5-1 and TRBJ1-2; D is ambiguous. The V gene's germline CDR1 is SGHRS and CDR2 YFSETQ. V dropped 0 bases and J dropped 1 base, with 4 bases sitting between them. The CDR3 length is 13 residues.

The chain carries TRBV2 and TRBJ1-1; D unresolved. CDR3 size: 15 residues. The germline CDR1 and CDR2 sequences are SNHLY and FYNNEI. V dropped 0 bases and J dropped 4 bases, with 12 bases sitting between them. The CDR3 nucleotides are TGTGCCAGCAGTGAAGCCTCTCGAGGAGGCACTGAAGCTTTCTTT. This gives the protein CASSEASRGGTEAFF.

In DNA form, the CDR3 reads TGTGCCAGCAGCCGCGGCCCGGCAGATACGCAGTATTTT. The encoded protein is CASSRGPADTQYF. V gene TRBV5-6 combines with J gene TRBJ2-3, with D hard to call. Germline loops: CDR1 SGHDT, CDR2 YYEEEE. V lost 4 bases and J lost 4, with 10 bases in between. The length of the CDR3 is 13 residues.

V usage is TRBV11-3 and J usage is TRBJ2-1, with D possibly being TRBD1 or TRBD2 (5 bases each). The V end was cut by 2 bases, the J end by 7 bases, with 15 bases between. The germline gives CDR1 SGHNT, CDR2 YENEEA. The CDR3 loop spans 15 amino acids. The CDR3 nucleotides read TGTGCCAGCAGCTTAAGAGGGGCCCAGGGAAATGAGCAGTTCTTC. Translated: CASSLRGAQGNEQFF. Combining the CDR3 with reference TRBV11-3 and TRBJ2-1 gives the whole variable domain EAGVVQSPRYKIIEKKQPVAFWCNPISGHNTLYWYLQNLGQGPELLIRYENEEAVDDSQLPKDRFSAERLKGVDSTLKIQPAELGDSAVYLCASSLRGAQGNEQFFGPGTRLTVL.

This clone was counted a few times. This chain uses TRBV7-9 with TRBJ2-7; D is unclear. The germline V and J ends were trimmed by 0 bases and 1 base, with 4 bases remaining between them. The CDR3 loop spans 13 amino acids. Germline-derived CDR1 and CDR2 are SEHNR and FQNEAQ (reference sequence). The CDR3 nucleotides are TGTGCCAGCAGCTTAGCCGTTTCCTACGAGCAGTACTTC. It yields the protein CASSLAVSYEQYF.

This clone was counted a single time. This chain links TRBV11-1 with TRBJ2-7; no firm D call. Trimming removed 3 bases at V and 2 bases at J, with 8 bases between. Germline V gene data show CDR1 as SGHAT and CDR2 as FQDESV (reference sequence). The CDR3 runs to 13 residues. CDR3 residues: CASSFSRTYEQYF. The CDR3 DNA reads TGTGCCAGCAGCTTCTCCAGGACCTACGAGCAGTACTTC.

V is TRBV6-1 and J is TRBJ1-2; D gene unclear. Trimming removed 3 bases from V and 10 bases from J, with 12 bases in between. The CDR3 loop spans 12 amino acids. Germline-derived CDR1 and CDR2 are MNHNS and SASEGT. The CDR3 here is CASSENSAVYTF. CDR3 nucleotide sequence: TGTGCCAGCAGTGAGAACTCTGCGGTCTACACCTTC.

In its sample, this clone was seen once. This chain links TRBV14 with TRBJ2-5; 10 bases are shared with TRBD1. Looked up from germline, CDR1 is SGHDN and CDR2 is FVKESK. Trimming cost V 3 bases and J 5 bases; bases outside gene matches: 18. The CDR3 length is 19 residues. CDR3 coding DNA: TGTGCCAGCAGCCACGAACCCACGCCGGACAGGGGGAAGATTGAGACCCAGTACTTC. As protein: CASSHEPTPDRGKIETQYF.

CDR3 coding DNA: TGTGCCAGCAGTTCCGCGGGACAGGGGTGGTACGAGCAGTACTTC. Protein sequence: CASSSAGQGWYEQYF. V gene TRBV27 combines with J gene TRBJ2-7; 10 bases line up with TRBD1. Germline V lookup: CDR1 MNHEY, CDR2 SMNVEV (reference sequence). The trim removed 4 bases at V and 4 bases at J, leaving 7 bases unmatched. The length of the CDR3 is 15 residues.

Concerning this clone itself: Other DNA variants within this sample encode the same CDR3. This sequence joins TRBV5-1 and TRBJ2-5; the D call may be TRBD1 or TRBD2 (6 bases each). V dropped 0 bases and J dropped 5 bases, with 11 bases sitting between them. The CDR3 consists of 14 residues. CDR1 is SGHRS and CDR2 is YFSETQ in the germline V gene. The CDR3 sequence is CASSLEGGSETQYF. The CDR3 DNA reads TGCGCCAGCAGCTTGGAGGGGGGAAGCGAGACCCAGTACTTC.

The rearrangement uses TRBV11-2 and TRBJ1-6; D is ambiguous. Looked up from germline, CDR1 is SGHAT and CDR2 is FQNNGV. V was trimmed by 1 base and J by 15 bases, leaving 7 bases between them. This CDR3 has 11 residues. The chain's CDR3 is CASSLGASLHF. The CDR3, as DNA: TGTGCCAGCAGCTTAGGGGCAAGCCTCCACTTT.